This passage covers 28 T cell receptor beta chains from one sample sequenced in a study of shared clonotypes between healthy human individuals. Clones were read by immunoSEQ multiplex PCR, and TCRdb kept only the in-frame ones, dropping some. This sample has 800,000 to 1,200,000 clones; 75% to 85% occur once, and the top ten carry 0.5% to 0.6%. Material: memory CD4+ T cells from PBMCs. Subset specified: CD45RA-negative fraction. These receptors all stem from a man in his late teens or twenties in good health. Some clones in this sample may be carry-over from other donors' samples.

This clone was found a few times. This sequence joins TRBV2 and TRBJ1-2; D gene uncertain. V lost 0 bases to trimming and J lost 5 bases, with 7 bases between them. The CDR3 totals 13 residues. Germline V CDR1 and CDR2: SNHLY, FYNNEI. The CDR3 is CASSEARPYGYTF. CDR3 nucleotides: TGTGCCAGCAGTGAAGCGCGCCCTTATGGCTACACCTTC.

The V and J genes are TRBV2 and TRBJ2-7, with TRBD1 matching over 7 bases. The CDR3 runs 14 residues. J was trimmed by 0 bases and V by 7 bases; bases with no gene match: 6. Germline-derived CDR1 and CDR2 are SNHLY and FYNNEI. The CDR3 nucleotides are TGTGCCAGCATTGGGCAGGGGGTCTCCTACGAGCAGTACTTC. It is translated as CASIGQGVSYEQYF. Full variable domain (remainder filled in from reference TRBV2 and TRBJ2-7): EPEVTQTPSHQVTQMGQEVILRCVPISNHLYFYWYRQILGQKVEFLVSFYNNEISEKSEIFDDQFSVERPDGSNFTLKIRSTKLEDSAMYFCASIGQGVSYEQYFGPGTRLTVT.

The chain recombines TRBV28 with TRBJ2-3; D might be TRBD1 (5 bases). Germline V gene lookup returns CDR1 MDHEN and CDR2 SYDVKM. The ends were cut back, 3 bases at V and 4 bases at J, with 20 bases in the middle. CDR3 length: 17 residues. The CDR3 loop reads CASSFSGLGRGADTQYF. The CDR3 region has the DNA TGTGCCAGCAGTTTTTCCGGGTTGGGAAGGGGTGCAGATACGCAGTATTTT.

This clone appeared a single time. The V call is TRBV7-8, the J call TRBJ1-2; 10 nucleotides match TRBD1. The CDR3 contains 16 residues. With 5 bases clipped from V and 4 bases from J, the junction kept 10 bases outside the gene matches. The germline V gene has CDR1 SGHVS and CDR2 FQNEAQ. CDR3 residues: CASSIRDRGSGYGYTF. The CDR3 coding sequence is TGTGCCAGCAGCATCCGGGACAGGGGTTCTGGCTATGGCTACACCTTC.

The rearrangement uses TRBV6-6 and TRBJ1-1, with D unclear. V was clipped by 10 bases and J by 3 bases, with 12 bases between them. CDR1 is MNHNY, CDR2 SVGAGI, per germline (reference sequence). CDR3 length: 12 residues. The CDR3 sequence: CATVPGDTEAFF. The CDR3 DNA follows: TGTGCCACTGTTCCCGGGGACACTGAAGCTTTCTTT.

The CDR3 reads CASSWEQGKTEAFF. The CDR3 DNA reads TGCGCCAGCAGCTGGGAACAGGGCAAGACTGAAGCTTTCTTT. V usage is TRBV5-1 and J usage is TRBJ1-1; tentative D call: TRBD1 (6 bases). CDR1 and CDR2 from the germline V gene are SGHRS and YFSETQ. Trimming took 3 bases from V and 5 from J, leaving 14 bases between them. The CDR3 covers 14 residues.

The rearrangement joins TRBV29-1 to TRBJ1-2, with D unclear. This CDR3 region has 14 residues. In germline, CDR1 is SQVTM, CDR2 ANQGSEA. Trimming stripped 3 bases from V and 2 bases from J, with 13 bases between. Here the CDR3 reads CSVDPVGGNYGYTF. CDR3 DNA: TGCAGCGTTGACCCAGTGGGCGGAAACTATGGCTACACCTTC.

The J gene is TRBJ2-1, the V gene TRBV27, with 7 bases lining up with TRBD1. The CDR3 runs to 16 residues. Germline V gene data show CDR1 as MNHEY and CDR2 as SMNVEV (reference sequence). The V segment lost 6 bases and the J segment 7 bases; nucleotides outside the gene matches: 15. The CDR3 sequence is CASSTILTQGKNEQFF. The CDR3 DNA follows: TGTGCCAGCAGCACTATCCTCACACAGGGGAAGAATGAGCAGTTCTTC.

The chain carries TRBV28 and TRBJ1-5; the D gene is possibly TRBD1 (5 bases). This CDR3 is built from 14 residues. The V and J ends lost 7 bases and 2 bases respectively, with 12 bases between them. CDR1 is MDHEN and CDR2 is SYDVKM in the germline V gene. The CDR3 sequence is CASKPGWGNQPQHF. The CDR3 nucleotides read TGTGCCAGCAAACCAGGGTGGGGCAATCAGCCCCAGCATTTT. Full variable domain (outside the CDR3, taken from reference TRBV28 and TRBJ1-5): DVKVTQSSRYLVKRTGEKVFLECVQDMDHENMFWYRQDPGLGLRLIYFSYDVKMKEKGDIPEGYSVSREKKERFSLILESASTNQTSMYLCASKPGWGNQPQHFGDGTRLSIL.

The chain has TRBV6-1 and TRBJ1-5, with D tentatively TRBD1 (6 bases). V was trimmed by 6 bases and J by 7 bases, leaving 13 bases between them. Per germline, CDR1 MNHNS and CDR2 SASEGT. The CDR3 runs 13 residues. The CDR3 bases are TGTGCCAGCAGGAGGGGGAAAGGCCAGCCCCAGCATTTT. Its protein product is CASRRGKGQPQHF.

The chain couples TRBV28 to TRBJ1-1, with D perhaps TRBD1 (5 bases). Germline loops: CDR1 MDHEN, CDR2 SYDVKM. V lost 7 bases, J lost 5 bases, and 14 bases lay in between. The CDR3 totals 13 residues. The CDR3 reads CASIRPGLTEAFF. The CDR3 DNA sequence: TGTGCCAGCATCCGTCCAGGGCTGACTGAAGCTTTCTTT.

This clone was seen many times. In DNA form, the CDR3 reads TGCAGCGTCTCGTGGGTGGGCACTGAAGCTTTCTTT. Its translation: CSVSWVGTEAFF. The chain carries TRBV29-1 and TRBJ1-1; D is undetermined. The CDR3 loop spans 12 amino acids. Germline lookup yields CDR1 SQVTM and CDR2 ANQGSEA. Trimming took off 6 bases at V and 4 bases at J, with 12 bases between the two ends.

This clone was recorded once. The V call is TRBV7-2, the J call TRBJ2-7, with D unclear. Germline values: CDR1 SGHTA, CDR2 FQGNSA. Trimming removed 3 bases from V and 2 bases from J, with 8 bases in between. The CDR3 extends over 13 amino acids. Here the CDR3 reads CASSFSAPYEQYF. The CDR3 nucleotides are TGTGCCAGCAGCTTCAGCGCCCCCTACGAGCAGTACTTC. Filled out from reference TRBV7-2 and TRBJ2-7, the complete variable domain reads GAGVSQSPSNKVTEKGKDVELRCDPISGHTALYWYRQSLGQGLEFLIYFQGNSAPDKSGLPSDRFSAERTGGSVSTLTIQRTQQEDSAVYLCASSFSAPYEQYFGPGTRLTVT.

This chain joins TRBV28 and TRBJ2-2, with D unresolved. Looked up from germline, CDR1 is MDHEN and CDR2 is SYDVKM. V lost 5 bases, J lost 0 bases, and 13 bases lay in between. This CDR3 region has 16 residues. The CDR3 nucleotides are TGTGCCAGCAGTCGGTCGTTTGCCGCGAACACCGGGGAGCTGTTTTTT. It specifies CASSRSFAANTGELFF.

The DNA for the CDR3 is TGTGCCAGCTCGACAGGGATTAGTACTGAAGCTTTCTTT. This codes for CASSTGISTEAFF. This chain joins TRBV6-5 and TRBJ1-1, with 7 bases that match TRBD1. CDR1 and CDR2 (germline): MNHEY, SVGAGI. This CDR3 is built from 13 residues. Unmatched junction bases numbered 8, after V lost 8 bases and J lost 5 bases.

This sequence joins TRBV2 and TRBJ2-7, with unresolved D. Trimming removed 6 bases at V and 3 bases at J, with 9 bases between. The CDR3 consists of 12 residues. The germline gives CDR1 SNHLY, CDR2 FYNNEI. CDR3 DNA sequence: TGTGCCAGCAGCCACCCGGACTACGAGCAGTACTTC. Translated: CASSHPDYEQYF. Together with reference TRBV2 and TRBJ2-7, the CDR3 gives the full variable domain: EPEVTQTPSHQVTQMGQEVILRCVPISNHLYFYWYRQILGQKVEFLVSFYNNEISEKSEIFDDQFSVERPDGSNFTLKIRSTKLEDSAMYFCASSHPDYEQYFGPGTRLTVT.

The V call is TRBV2, the J call TRBJ2-4; possibly TRBD2 for D (6 bases). This CDR3 region has 11 residues. CDR1 SNHLY and CDR2 FYNNEI come from the germline V gene. The V end was cut by 3 bases, the J end by 9 bases, with 6 bases between. Written as DNA, the CDR3 is TGTGCCAGCAGTGAGGGGGGCATTCAGTACTTC. Amino acid sequence: CASSEGGIQYF.

This chain connects TRBV2 to TRBJ2-7; D is perhaps TRBD1 or TRBD2 (6 bases each). Germline V gene sequence: CDR1 SNHLY, CDR2 FYNNEI. V was clipped by 5 bases and J by 1 base, with 18 bases between them. The CDR3 consists of 16 residues. The CDR3 DNA follows: TGTGCCAGCAGTTTCGACCCCAGGGGAGGATCCTACGAGCAGTACTTC. Its protein is CASSFDPRGGSYEQYF.

This clone was observed once. V usage is TRBV5-1 and J usage is TRBJ2-5; D could derive from TRBD1 or TRBD2 (5 bases each). The CDR3 totals 15 residues. Deletions cut 2 bases from V and 1 base from J, with 12 bases between. CDR1 is SGHRS, CDR2 YFSETQ, per germline. The CDR3 DNA reads as TGCGCCAGCAGCTTCGCCGGGACGGCCCAAGAGACCCAGTACTTC. Translating gives CASSFAGTAQETQYF.

This rearrangement joins TRBV28 to TRBJ2-6, with D uncertain. CDR3 length: 16 amino acids. Between the trimmed V and J ends, which lost 2 bases and 11 bases, there was a span of 19 bases. Germline assignment: CDR1 MDHEN and CDR2 SYDVKM. The DNA of the CDR3 is TGTGCCAGCAGTTTAGGGTCGGCGGCCCCATCTGACGTCCTGACTTTC. Encoded protein: CASSLGSAAPSDVLTF. The entire variable domain, with the rest obtained from reference TRBV28 and TRBJ2-6, is as follows: DVKVTQSSRYLVKRTGEKVFLECVQDMDHENMFWYRQDPGLGLRLIYFSYDVKMKEKGDIPEGYSVSREKKERFSLILESASTNQTSMYLCASSLGSAAPSDVLTFGAGSRLTVL.

The chain couples TRBV5-4 to TRBJ2-2; 8 bases map to TRBD2. The germline gives CDR1 SGHNT, CDR2 YYREEE (reference sequence). The V and J ends lost 2 bases and 6 bases, in that order; junction bases with no gene match: 6. The CDR3 consists of 15 residues. CDR3 sequence reads: CASSLTGGPPGELFF. CDR3 in DNA: TGTGCCAGCAGCTTAACGGGAGGGCCTCCCGGGGAGCTGTTTTTT.

In DNA form, the CDR3 reads TGTGCCAGCTCGACCGGGGCATTAAATGGCTACACCTTC. Its translation is CASSTGALNGYTF. The rearrangement links TRBV18 to TRBJ1-2; TRBD1 might be the D (5 bases). Trimming cost V 6 bases and J 6 bases, with 14 bases left between them. The germline V gene has CDR1 KGHSH and CDR2 LQKENI. The CDR3 is 13 amino acids.

A remark on this clone: The sample carries other DNA sequences with the same CDR3. V is TRBV9 and J is TRBJ1-3; TRBD1 is a possible D gene (5 bases). The CDR3 has 16 amino acids. Germline CDR1 and CDR2: SGDLS and YYNGEE. V shed 4 bases and J shed 0 bases, with 14 bases lying between them. In DNA, the CDR3 is TGTGCCAGCAGCCAGGGTACGGGGGGCTCTGGAAACACCATATATTTT. It is translated as CASSQGTGGSGNTIYF.

V gene TRBV5-1 combines with J gene TRBJ1-2; the D gene is possibly TRBD1 (5 bases). CDR3 length equals 16 residues. Germline loops: CDR1 SGHRS, CDR2 YFSETQ. Trimming took off 4 bases at V and 8 bases at J, with 24 bases between the two ends. Here the CDR3 DNA reads TGCGCCAGCAGCACAACGCCCAAAACAGGAAGTCGAGGCTACACCTTC. This sequence encodes CASSTTPKTGSRGYTF.

The chain recombines TRBV28 with TRBJ2-5, with 8 bases fitting TRBD1. With 7 bases clipped from V and 4 bases from J, the junction kept 11 bases outside the gene matches. CDR3 length: 15 residues. CDR1 and CDR2 (germline): MDHEN, SYDVKM. The CDR3 DNA reads TGTGCCAGCACCCGGCGCGTACAGGGGGTAGAGACCCAGTACTTC. Its translation is CASTRRVQGVETQYF.

V usage is TRBV19 and J usage is TRBJ1-2; no reliable D call. V was trimmed by 6 bases and J by 5 bases, leaving 7 bases between them. Per germline, CDR1 LNHDA and CDR2 SQIVND (reference sequence). This CDR3 region has 11 residues. The CDR3: CASSSGYGYTF. CDR3 nucleotides: TGTGCCAGTAGCTCAGGTTATGGCTACACCTTC. Supplemented by reference TRBV19 and TRBJ1-2, the full variable domain reads DGGITQSPKYLFRKEGQNVTLSCEQNLNHDAMYWYRQDPGQGLRLIYYSQIVNDFQKGDIAEGYSVSREKKESFPLTVTSAQKNPTAFYLCASSSGYGYTFGSGTRLTVV.

In its sample, this clone was seen a few times. The identical CDR3 is also encoded by other nucleotide sequences in the sample. The chain employs TRBV6-1 and TRBJ1-2; weak D call: TRBD1 (6 bases). This CDR3 comprises 13 residues. The germline V and J ends were trimmed by 5 bases and 2 bases, with 9 bases remaining between them. Looked up from germline, CDR1 is MNHNS and CDR2 is SASEGT. The CDR3 spells CASSQQGNYGYTF. Written as DNA, the CDR3 is TGTGCCAGCAGTCAACAGGGAAACTATGGCTACACCTTC.

This chain joins TRBV19 and TRBJ2-3, with TRBD2 matching 15 bases. Germline V CDR1 and CDR2: LNHDA, SQIVND (reference sequence). The CDR3 has 21 amino acids. V shed 1 base, J shed 11 bases, and the junction held 22 bases outside the gene matches. CDR3 in DNA: TGTGCCAGTAGTATAGTCGGACTAGCGGGAGGGCCAGGTACTCTTGCTCGTGTGCAGTATTTT. Translating it yields CASSIVGLAGGPGTLARVQYF.